The 7 T cell receptor beta chains below all came from one sample that was sequenced in a study of OX40 agonist ivuxolimab in advanced cancers. Only in-frame clones appear in the TCRdb table, and some are missing; sequencing was by immunoSEQ multiplex PCR. Of 67,000 or so clones detected, about nine tenths appear once; the ten largest clones hold approximately 1.1%. This material consisted of CD4+ or CD8+ T cells sorted from blood, taken in a trial of the OX40 agonist ivuxolimab. The receptor source for this set is an adult with an advanced solid tumor such as melanoma, head and neck, liver or kidney cancer.

This chain uses TRBV6-5 with TRBJ2-5, with D perhaps matching TRBD1 or TRBD2 (5 bases each). This CDR3 is built from 14 residues. Germline assignment: CDR1 MNHEY and CDR2 SVGAGI. V was shortened by 2 bases and J by 7 bases, with 14 bases between the two germline ends. Here the CDR3 reads CASSYGRDAGTQYF. For the CDR3, the DNA is TGTGCCAGCAGTTACGGTAGGGACGCAGGGACCCAGTACTTC.

This chain links TRBV7-9 with TRBJ2-2, with D maybe TRBD1 (5 bases). The V and J ends lost 3 bases and 1 base respectively, with 9 bases between them. Germline loops: CDR1 SEHNR, CDR2 FQNEAQ (reference sequence). This CDR3 comprises 15 residues. This chain's CDR3 is CASSFGQGNTGELFF. The CDR3, as DNA: TGTGCCAGCAGCTTCGGGCAGGGGAACACCGGGGAGCTGTTTTTT.

The V gene is TRBV5-1, the J gene TRBJ1-3; no clear D gene. This CDR3 region has 15 residues. Germline assignment: CDR1 SGHRS and CDR2 YFSETQ. Trimming stripped 2 bases from V and 0 bases from J, with 9 bases between. The CDR3 region is CASSLDTHSGNTIYF. DNA for the CDR3: TGCGCCAGCAGCTTAGACACCCACTCTGGAAACACCATATATTTT.

This chain links TRBV18 with TRBJ1-3; D is uncertain. The germline V gene has CDR1 KGHSH and CDR2 LQKENI. CDR3 length: 15 amino acids. V lost 2 bases and J lost 5, with 13 bases in between. The DNA for the CDR3 is TGTGCCAGCTCACCAGTCTACCAGGAGCGAAACACCATATATTTT. Its translation is CASSPVYQERNTIYF. Combining the CDR3 with reference TRBV18 and TRBJ1-3 gives the whole variable domain NAGVMQNPRHLVRRRGQEARLRCSPMKGHSHVYWYRQLPEEGLKFMVYLQKENIIDESGMPKERFSAEFPKEGPSILRIQQVVRGDSAAYFCASSPVYQERNTIYFGEGSWLTVV.

V gene TRBV5-6 combines with J gene TRBJ1-2; 9 positions agree with TRBD1. V shed 0 bases and J 8 bases; nucleotides not matched to a gene: 5. CDR1 is SGHDT and CDR2 is YYEEEE in the germline V gene. The CDR3 has 14 amino acids. This chain's CDR3 is CASSLDRGRGGYTF. The CDR3 bases are TGTGCCAGCAGCTTGGACAGGGGGCGGGGCGGCTACACCTTC.

CDR3 sequence (DNA): TGCGCCAGCAGCCCCCGCGCAGGGCCTTCAACTAATGAAAAACTGTTTTTT. This codes for CASSPRAGPSTNEKLFF. This chain links TRBV5-1 with TRBJ1-4; possible D gene TRBD1, 5 bases. CDR1 and CDR2 from the germline V gene are SGHRS and YFSETQ. Between the trimmed V and J ends, which lost 4 bases and 0 bases, there was a span of 16 bases. The CDR3 is made up of 17 amino acids.

This clone was observed a single time. This chain connects TRBV5-4 to TRBJ1-6; D is perhaps TRBD1 (6 bases). Trimming cost V 1 base and J 7 bases, with 12 bases left between them. The CDR3 covers 15 residues. The germline CDR1 and CDR2 sequences are SGHNT and YYREEE (reference sequence). CDR3 protein: CASSLKEQGNSPLHF. For the CDR3, the DNA is TGTGCCAGCAGCTTGAAAGAACAGGGAAATTCACCCCTCCACTTT.